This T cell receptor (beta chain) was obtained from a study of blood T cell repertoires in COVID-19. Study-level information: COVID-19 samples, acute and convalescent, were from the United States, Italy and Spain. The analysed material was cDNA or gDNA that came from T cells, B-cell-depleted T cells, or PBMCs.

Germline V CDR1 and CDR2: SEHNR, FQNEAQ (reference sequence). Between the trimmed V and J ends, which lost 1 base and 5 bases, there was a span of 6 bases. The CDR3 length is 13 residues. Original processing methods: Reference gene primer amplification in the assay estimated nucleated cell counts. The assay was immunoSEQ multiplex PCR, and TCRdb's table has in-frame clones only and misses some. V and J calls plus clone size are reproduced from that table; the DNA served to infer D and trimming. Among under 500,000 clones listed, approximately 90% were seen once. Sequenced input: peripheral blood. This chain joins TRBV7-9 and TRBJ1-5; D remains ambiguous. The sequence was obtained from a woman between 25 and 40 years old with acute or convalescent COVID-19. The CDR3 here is CASSLVSDQPQHF. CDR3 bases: TGTGCCAGCAGCTTAGTGTCAGATCAGCCCCAGCATTTT.